These T cell receptor beta chains were read from a single sample in a study of cytomegalovirus exposure and HLA in healthy donors. Data came from immunoSEQ multiplex PCR; TCRdb stores just in-frame clones and leaves some out. The repertoire has some 200,000 clones, around 70% of them found once; the top ten carry around 2.6%. Sequenced input: PBMCs. The receptor source for this set is a man aged 40-55 years in good health and CMV-seropositive. Each CDR3 is given with its conserved first and last residue. A D gene is named only where the DNA matches it firmly. Some rows have no size entry. The others give once, few or many, or a class for an expanded clone.

j_call clone_size d_call v_call cdr3_nt cdr3_aa
TRBJ1-4 few TRBD1 TRBV2 TGTGCCAGCAGTGGGTGGACAGGGTCTAATGAAAAACTGTTTTTT CASSGWTGSNEKLFF
TRBJ1-6 few . TRBV6-5 TGTGCCAGCAGCCGGGGGATGAATTCACCCCTCCACTTT CASSRGMNSPLHF
TRBJ2-1 . TRBD2 TRBV7-9 TGTGCCAGCAGCGGAGCGGGCGGGGGGGCCAGTAATGAGCAGTTCTTC CASSGAGGGASNEQFF
TRBJ2-7 . TRBD1 TRBV7-2 TGTGCCAGCAGCTTTAGGACAGGGAGCTCCTACGAGCAGTACTTC CASSFRTGSSYEQYF
TRBJ2-3 . . TRBV19 TGTGCCAGTAGCCCCGCGCCGCGGGGACCCACAGATACGCAGTATTTT CASSPAPRGPTDTQYF
TRBJ2-1 . . TRBV28 TGTGCCAGCAGTCCAGGAGGGGCATCAGGCAATGAGCAGTTCTTC CASSPGGASGNEQFF
TRBJ2-7 . . TRBV27 TGTGCCAGCAAACGACAGGGAGGCCACGAGCAGTACTTC CASKRQGGHEQYF
TRBJ2-7 . . TRBV5-1 TGCGCCAGCAGCTTGGCAGGGATCGAGCAGTACTTC CASSLAGIEQYF
TRBJ2-3 . TRBD2 TRBV7-2 TGTGCCAGCAGCCTGACTAGCGGGGGGATCACAGATACGCAGTATTTT CASSLTSGGITDTQYF
TRBJ2-3 . TRBD1 TRBV2 TGTGCCAGCAGCTCCAGTGATATACAGGGGGCGTCAAAGTATTTT CASSSSDIQGASKYF
TRBJ2-7 . TRBD1 TRBV4-2 TGTGCCAGCAGCCAAGATTTAGAGGCAGGGGGCTACGAGCAGTACTTC CASSQDLEAGGYEQYF
TRBJ1-5 few . TRBV14 TGTGCCAGCAGCCCTGGGGGAGGGCAGCCCCAGCATTTT CASSPGGGQPQHF
TRBJ1-1 few . TRBV5-1 TGCGCCAGCAGCTTCGGGGGGGGCACTGAAGCTTTCTTT CASSFGGGTEAFF
TRBJ1-6 . TRBD1 TRBV7-9 TGTTCCAGCAGCTCGGGGGACAGCCTTAATTCACCCCTCCACTTT CSSSSGDSLNSPLHF
TRBJ2-3 . . TRBV4-3 TGCGCCAGCAGCCAAGATTGGCAGGGGGGAGGCACAGATACGCAGTATTTT CASSQDWQGGGTDTQYF
TRBJ2-7 . TRBD2 TRBV19 TGTGCCAGTAGTATAGATCCTTTCGTTGCGGGGGGCAACGAGCAGTACTTC CASSIDPFVAGGNEQYF
TRBJ1-1 . . TRBV5-6 TGTGCCAGCAGCCCTACCCCAGGAACTGAAGCTTTCTTT CASSPTPGTEAFF
TRBJ2-3 . TRBD1 TRBV7-2 TGTGCCAGCAGCCGCCAGGGGGCAGATACGCAGTATTTT CASSRQGADTQYF
TRBJ2-7 . TRBD1 TRBV10-2 TGCGCCAGCATTTCGGACAGGGGGGCCTACGAGCAGTACTTC CASISDRGAYEQYF
TRBJ1-1 few . TRBV27 TGTGCCAGCAGTTTAGTAGCGAGGGCGAACACTGAAGCTTTCTTT CASSLVARANTEAFF
TRBJ2-3 . . TRBV7-5 TGTGCCAGAAGCGTAAAACCAGAAAATACGCAGTATTTT CARSVKPENTQYF
TRBJ2-7 . TRBD1 TRBV5-1 TGCGCCAGCAGCTTGGAAGGACAGGGGCGCGAGCAGTACTTC CASSLEGQGREQYF
TRBJ2-7 . TRBD2 TRBV10-1 TGCGCCAGCAGTGAGGGGGGACTAGCGGGCGAGCAGTACTTC CASSEGGLAGEQYF
TRBJ2-5 . . TRBV16 TGTGCCAGCAGCCCAACCACAGGGATTCGGGAGACCCAGTACTTC CASSPTTGIRETQYF
TRBJ2-5 . TRBD2 TRBV14 TGTGCCAGCAGCCTTTTGGGGGGGACTGCAGAGACCCAGTACTTC CASSLLGGTAETQYF
TRBJ2-3 . . TRBV6-1 TGTGCCAGCAGTCTACAGGGCGCAGATACGCAGTATTTT CASSLQGADTQYF
TRBJ1-3 . TRBD1 TRBV9 TGTGCCAGCAGCCCTCTGACAGGGATAATTCGCTCTGGAAACACCATATATTTT CASSPLTGIIRSGNTIYF
TRBJ1-1 . . TRBV27 TGTGCCAGCAGTTTAGGCAGGAACACTGAGGCTTTCTTT CASSLGRNTEAFF